This TCR beta chain was obtained from a study of tumor-infiltrating lymphocytes in primary liver carcinoma. Study overall: Those sampled were patients whose primary liver carcinoma was treated by surgical resection. Tumor lesions were T1-T3 N0M0 and spanned about 4.2 to 11 cm. The study, taken as a whole, reports: Paired tumor-adjacent and tumor-blood samples overlapped less than tumor region pairs did. The samples were not sorted (they were bulk), so CD4+ and CD8+ repertoires were not compared.

Total RNA (approximately 0.5 ug) served as template for TCR beta cDNA synthesis primed by a constant-region primer. Nested multiplex PCR, run for three rounds with slightly modified ARM-PCR, yielded TCR beta libraries. TRBV1-TRBV30 forward primers paired with a C-beta reverse primer were used in the first two PCR rounds, which ran approximately 10 cycles each. TCRdb re-derived calls from the multiplex PCR reads in MiXCR, one entry per CDR3 protein. The table records about 310,000 distinct CDR3 sequences, around 50% of them present only once. Blood RNA came from unsorted whole blood; germline DNA was also extracted. Only a few counts were recorded for this clonotype. The antigen remains undetermined. The germline gives CDR1 MDHEN, CDR2 SYDVKM. V shed 5 bases and J shed 7 bases, with 11 bases lying between them. This CDR3 is 12 amino acids long.

This TCR derives from a woman in her twenties or thirties with primary liver carcinoma and hepatitis B virus infection. The V gene is TRBV28, the J gene TRBJ1-2, with D possibly TRBD1 on 5 matching bases. What was sequenced was peripheral blood. CDR3 residues: CASSISGSGYTF. DNA of the CDR3: TGTGCCAGCAGTATCTCAGGGTCTGGCTACACCTTC.